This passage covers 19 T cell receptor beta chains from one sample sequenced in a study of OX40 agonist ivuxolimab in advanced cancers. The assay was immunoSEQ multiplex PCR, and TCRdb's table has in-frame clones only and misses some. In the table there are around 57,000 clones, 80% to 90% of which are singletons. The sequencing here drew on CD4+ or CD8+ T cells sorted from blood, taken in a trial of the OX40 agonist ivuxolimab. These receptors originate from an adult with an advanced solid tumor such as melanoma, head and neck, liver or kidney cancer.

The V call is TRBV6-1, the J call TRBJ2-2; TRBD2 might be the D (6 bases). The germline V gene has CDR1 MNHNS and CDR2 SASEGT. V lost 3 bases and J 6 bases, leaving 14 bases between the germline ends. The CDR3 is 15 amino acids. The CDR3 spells CASSDQGGMAGELFF. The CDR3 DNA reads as TGTGCCAGCAGTGACCAGGGCGGGATGGCCGGGGAGCTGTTTTTT.

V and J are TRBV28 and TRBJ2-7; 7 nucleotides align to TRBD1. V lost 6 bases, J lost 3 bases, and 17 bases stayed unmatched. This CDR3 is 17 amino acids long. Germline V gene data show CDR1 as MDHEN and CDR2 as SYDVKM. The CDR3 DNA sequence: TGTGCCAGCAGCAGCCCCCAACAGGGGACACGACTCTACGAGCAGTACTTC. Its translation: CASSSPQQGTRLYEQYF. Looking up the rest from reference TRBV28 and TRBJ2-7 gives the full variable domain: DVKVTQSSRYLVKRTGEKVFLECVQDMDHENMFWYRQDPGLGLRLIYFSYDVKMKEKGDIPEGYSVSREKKERFSLILESASTNQTSMYLCASSSPQQGTRLYEQYFGPGTRLTVT.

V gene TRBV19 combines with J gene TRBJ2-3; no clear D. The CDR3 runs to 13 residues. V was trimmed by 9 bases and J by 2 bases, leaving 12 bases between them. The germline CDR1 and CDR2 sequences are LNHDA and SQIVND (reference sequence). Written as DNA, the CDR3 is TGTGCCAGCTCGACGGAAAACACAGATACGCAGTATTTT. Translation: CASSTENTDTQYF. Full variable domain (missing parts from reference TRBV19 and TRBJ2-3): DGGITQSPKYLFRKEGQNVTLSCEQNLNHDAMYWYRQDPGQGLRLIYYSQIVNDFQKGDIAEGYSVSREKKESFPLTVTSAQKNPTAFYLCASSTENTDTQYFGPGTRLTVL.

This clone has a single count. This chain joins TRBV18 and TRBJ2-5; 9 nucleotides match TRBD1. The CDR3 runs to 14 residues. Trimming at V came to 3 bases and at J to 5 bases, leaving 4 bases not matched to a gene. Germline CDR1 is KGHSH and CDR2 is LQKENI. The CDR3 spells CASSPGQGWETQYF. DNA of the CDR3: TGTGCCAGCTCACCCGGACAGGGGTGGGAGACCCAGTACTTC.

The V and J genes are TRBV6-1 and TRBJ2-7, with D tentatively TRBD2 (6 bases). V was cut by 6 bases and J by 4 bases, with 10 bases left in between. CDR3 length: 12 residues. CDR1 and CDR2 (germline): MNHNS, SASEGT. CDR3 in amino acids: CASRKGTYEQYF. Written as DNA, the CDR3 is TGTGCCAGCAGAAAAGGGACTTACGAGCAGTACTTC.

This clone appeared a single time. CDR3 region: CAWHSLGRTDTQYF. As DNA, the CDR3 is TGTGCCTGGCACTCACTAGGACGCACAGATACGCAGTATTTT. The chain links TRBV30 to TRBJ2-3; maybe TRBD2 (5 bases). Trimming took 5 bases from V and 1 from J, leaving 13 bases between them. The CDR3 has 14 amino acids. Germline V lookup: CDR1 GTSNPN, CDR2 SVGIG (reference sequence).

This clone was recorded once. The CDR3 loop reads CAWSDGGVQHF. CDR3 in DNA: TGTGCCTGGAGTGACGGGGGGGTCCAGCATTTT. The chain has TRBV30 and TRBJ1-5; weak D call: TRBD1 (5 bases). The CDR3 is made up of 11 amino acids. The ends were cut back, 1 base at V and 12 bases at J, with 10 bases in the middle. CDR1 and CDR2 (germline): GTSNPN, SVGIG (reference sequence).

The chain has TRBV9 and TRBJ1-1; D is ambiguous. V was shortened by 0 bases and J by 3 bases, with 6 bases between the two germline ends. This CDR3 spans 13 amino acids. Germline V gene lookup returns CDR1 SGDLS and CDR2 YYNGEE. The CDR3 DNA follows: TGTGCCAGCAGCGTAGAGGCTGACACTGAAGCTTTCTTT. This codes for CASSVEADTEAFF.

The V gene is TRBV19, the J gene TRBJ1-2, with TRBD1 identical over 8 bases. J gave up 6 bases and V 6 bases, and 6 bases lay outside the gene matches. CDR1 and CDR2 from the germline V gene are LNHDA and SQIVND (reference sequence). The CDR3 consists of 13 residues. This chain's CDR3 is CASSQRTGNGYTF. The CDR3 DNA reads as TGTGCCAGTAGCCAAAGGACAGGGAATGGCTACACCTTC.

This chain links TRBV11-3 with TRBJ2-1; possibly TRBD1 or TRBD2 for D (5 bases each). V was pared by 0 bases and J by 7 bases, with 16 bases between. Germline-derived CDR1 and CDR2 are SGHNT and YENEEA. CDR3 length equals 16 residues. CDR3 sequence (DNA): TGTGCCAGCAGCTTAGATAGGGGAGTCCCCGGGAATGAGCAGTTCTTC. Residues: CASSLDRGVPGNEQFF.

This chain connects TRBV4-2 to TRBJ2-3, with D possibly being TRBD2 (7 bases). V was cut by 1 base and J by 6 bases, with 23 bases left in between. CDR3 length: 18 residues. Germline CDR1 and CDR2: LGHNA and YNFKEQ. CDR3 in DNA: TGTGCCAGCAGCCAAGCTGACCTGCGGGAGCTGAGGGGGGATACGCAGTATTTT. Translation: CASSQADLRELRGDTQYF.

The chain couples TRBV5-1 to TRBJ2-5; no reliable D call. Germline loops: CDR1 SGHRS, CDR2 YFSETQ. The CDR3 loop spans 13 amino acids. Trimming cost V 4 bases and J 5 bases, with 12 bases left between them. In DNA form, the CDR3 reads TGCGCCAGCAGCCAAAGCTTGTTGGAGACCCAGTACTTC. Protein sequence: CASSQSLLETQYF.

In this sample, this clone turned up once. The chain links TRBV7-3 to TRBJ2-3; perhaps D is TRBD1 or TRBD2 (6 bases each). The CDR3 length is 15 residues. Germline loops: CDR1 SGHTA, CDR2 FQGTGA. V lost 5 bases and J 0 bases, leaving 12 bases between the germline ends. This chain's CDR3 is CASSPQGTSTDTQYF. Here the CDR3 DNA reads TGTGCCAGCAGCCCGCAGGGGACTAGCACAGATACGCAGTATTTT.

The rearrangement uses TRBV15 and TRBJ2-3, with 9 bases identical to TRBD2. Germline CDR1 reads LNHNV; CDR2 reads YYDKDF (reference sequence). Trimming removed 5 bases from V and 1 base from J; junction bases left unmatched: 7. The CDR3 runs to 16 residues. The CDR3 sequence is CATSRVAGVGTDTQYF. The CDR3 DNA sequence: TGTGCCACCAGCCGTGTAGCGGGAGTTGGCACAGATACGCAGTATTTT. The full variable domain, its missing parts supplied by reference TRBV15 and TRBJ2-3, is DAMVIQNPRYQVTQFGKPVTLSCSQTLNHNVMYWYQQKSSQAPKLLFHYYDKDFNNEADTPDNFQSRRPNTSFCFLDIRSPGLGDTAMYLCATSRVAGVGTDTQYFGPGTRLTVL.

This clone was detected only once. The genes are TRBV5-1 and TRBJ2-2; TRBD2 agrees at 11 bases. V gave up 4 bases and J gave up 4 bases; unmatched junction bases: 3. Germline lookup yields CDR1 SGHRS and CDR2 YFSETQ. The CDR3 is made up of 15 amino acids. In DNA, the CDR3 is TGCGCCAGCAGCGGAGGGACTAGCGGCACCGGGGAGCTGTTTTTT. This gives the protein CASSGGTSGTGELFF.

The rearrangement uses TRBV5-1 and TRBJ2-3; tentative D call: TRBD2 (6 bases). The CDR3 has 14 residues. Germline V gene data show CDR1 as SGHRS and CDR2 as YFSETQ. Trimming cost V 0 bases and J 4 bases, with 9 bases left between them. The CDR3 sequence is CASSLGLVSDTQYF. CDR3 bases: TGCGCCAGCAGCTTGGGACTAGTGTCAGATACGCAGTATTTT.

The CDR3 coding sequence is TGTGCCAGCAGTGTAAGCTTGTTCCGGGAGACCCAGTACTTC. This sequence encodes CASSVSLFRETQYF. The J gene is TRBJ2-5, the V gene TRBV5-4; D is undetermined. The CDR3 covers 14 residues. With 5 bases removed from V and 5 bases from J, the gap between germline ends came to 16 bases. From germline, CDR1 is SGHNT and CDR2 YYREEE (reference sequence).

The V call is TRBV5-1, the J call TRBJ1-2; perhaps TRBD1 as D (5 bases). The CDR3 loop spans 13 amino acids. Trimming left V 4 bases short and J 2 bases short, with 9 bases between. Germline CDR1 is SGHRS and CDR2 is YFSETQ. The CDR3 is CASSTGGNYGYTF. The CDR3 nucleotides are TGCGCCAGCAGCACGGGGGGAAACTATGGCTACACCTTC.

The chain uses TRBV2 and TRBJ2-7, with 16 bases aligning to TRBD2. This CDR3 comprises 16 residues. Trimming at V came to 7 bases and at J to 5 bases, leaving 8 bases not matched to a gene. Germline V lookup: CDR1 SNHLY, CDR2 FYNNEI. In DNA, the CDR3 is TGTGCCAGCACCGGGGGACTAGCGGGAGGGCCCCACGAGCAGTACTTC. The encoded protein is CASTGGLAGGPHEQYF.